This is a list of T cell receptor beta chains from one sample in a study of early T cells in non-severe SARS-CoV-2 infection. From the 5' RACE reads, TCRdb called clonotypes with MiXCR, one entry per CDR3 protein. This sample yields approximately 66,000 distinct CDR3 sequences, of which 9.5% to 15% are seen a single time; 0.95% to 1.5% belongs to the top ten. Sequencing used whole blood, obtained at baseline. All receptors derive from an adult who was a healthcare worker with PCR-confirmed SARS-CoV-2 infection or an uninfected control (not recorded which). The donor label of this sample is uncertain. The CDR3 runs from the conserved cysteine through the conserved F or W. D genes are given only for firm matches. Size is stated for part of the rows, as once, few or many counts, or as a class when the clone is expanded.

V gene	clone size	D gene	J gene	CDR3 protein	CDR3 DNA
TRBV6-5	medium-sized	.	TRBJ2-5	CASSPVLATETQYF	TGTGCCAGCAGTCCAGTCCTGGCTACAGAGACCCAGTACTTC
TRBV18	many	.	TRBJ1-3	CASSPRPPDSGNTIYF	TGTGCCAGCTCACCACGGCCACCCGACTCTGGAAACACCATATATTTT
TRBV5-1	few	.	TRBJ1-1	CASSFSGDVGTEAFF	TGCGCCAGCAGCTTTTCAGGCGATGTTGGCACTGAAGCTTTCTTT
TRBV7-3	.	.	TRBJ2-3	CASSLTTDQLPQYF	TGTGCCAGCAGCTTAACTACGGACCAACTTCCGCAGTATTTT
TRBV10-3	many	TRBD1	TRBJ1-4	CAISDSGGRKLFF	TGTGCCATCAGTGACTCAGGGGGACGAAAACTGTTTTTT
TRBV5-1	many	.	TRBJ2-1	CASTPTKYNEQFF	TGCGCCAGCACCCCAACGAAGTACAATGAGCAGTTCTTC
TRBV3-1	.	.	TRBJ1-1	CASSQVLTNTEAFF	TGTGCCAGCAGCCAAGTATTGACGAACACTGAAGCTTTCTTT
TRBV5-1	few	TRBD1	TRBJ1-2	CASSPGQENGYTF	TGCGCCAGCAGCCCGGGACAGGAAAATGGCTACACCTTC
TRBV7-9	medium-sized	.	TRBJ2-3	CASSRGTDTQYF	TGTGCCAGCAGCCGAGGCACAGATACGCAGTATTTT
TRBV10-3	many	.	TRBJ1-1	CAISDPTGMNTEAFF	TGTGCCATCAGCGACCCGACAGGAATGAACACTGAAGCTTTCTTT
TRBV2	.	TRBD2	TRBJ2-3	CASSPGLAGSGDTQYF	TGTGCCAGCAGCCCGGGACTAGCGGGGTCAGGAGATACGCAGTATTTT
TRBV2	few	TRBD1	TRBJ2-5	CASSPLGGRETQYF	TGTGCCAGCAGCCCATTAGGGGGCCGAGAGACCCAGTACTTC
TRBV13	few	.	TRBJ2-1	CASSLTLPISYNEQFF	TGTGCCAGCAGCTTAACCCTTCCAATCTCCTACAATGAGCAGTTCTTC
TRBV11-2	.	.	TRBJ2-5	CASSFAAAETQYF	TGTGCCAGCAGCTTTGCTGCTGCTGAGACCCAGTACTTC
TRBV5-1	.	.	TRBJ2-1	CASSLETRLSAVDSYNEQFF	TGCGCCAGCAGCTTGGAAACGCGACTGTCAGCGGTCGACTCCTACAATGAGCAGTTCTTC
TRBV18	.	.	TRBJ1-1	CASSPGNGTEAFF	TGTGCCAGCTCACCAGGGAACGGGACTGAAGCTTTCTTT
TRBV12-3/TRBV12-4	.	TRBD1	TRBJ2-2	CASAQRTGGPGELFF	TGTGCCAGCGCTCAAAGGACAGGGGGACCCGGGGAGCTGTTTTTT
TRBV30	.	.	TRBJ1-5	CAWSSSGGSNQPQHF	TGTGCCTGGAGTTCGTCAGGAGGTAGCAATCAGCCCCAGCATTTT
TRBV4-1	few	.	TRBJ1-3	CASSQASTGNTIYF	TGCGCCAGCAGCCAAGCGTCGACTGGAAACACCATATATTTT
TRBV5-1	few	.	TRBJ1-2	CASSLRGLDNGYTF	TGCGCCAGCAGCTTAAGGGGTTTAGACAATGGCTACACCTTC
TRBV7-9	.	.	TRBJ1-4	CASSSSGQIGEKLFF	TGTGCCAGCAGCTCATCGGGACAAATCGGGGAAAAACTGTTTTTT
TRBV7-3	many	TRBD2	TRBJ2-2	CASSPDGLALNTGELFF	TGTGCCAGCAGCCCCGATGGACTAGCCTTAAACACCGGGGAGCTGTTTTTT
TRBV5-1	.	.	TRBJ2-5	CASSPQTAETQYF	TGCGCCAGCAGCCCCCAGACAGCGGAGACCCAGTACTTC
TRBV7-6	few	.	TRBJ1-1	CASSFFPTGRGNTEAFF	TGTGCCAGCAGCTTTTTCCCCACGGGAAGGGGAAACACTGAAGCTTTCTTT
TRBV29-1	.	.	TRBJ2-3	CSIQGGAGSTDTQYF	TGCAGCATTCAGGGGGGGGCCGGGAGCACAGATACGCAGTATTTT
TRBV7-9	few	TRBD1	TRBJ1-5	CATGDGFQPQHF	TGTGCTACAGGGGATGGATTTCAGCCCCAGCATTTT
TRBV24-1	.	TRBD1	TRBJ2-1	CATRGTGVNEQFF	TGTGCCACCAGGGGGACAGGGGTCAATGAGCAGTTCTTC
TRBV27	many	TRBD1	TRBJ1-2	CASSLLGQGYVYGYTF	TGTGCCAGCAGTTTATTGGGACAGGGGTATGTCTATGGCTACACCTTC
TRBV2	many	TRBD2	TRBJ2-1	CASSEGTSGGLKFDSYNEQFF	TGTGCCAGCAGTGAAGGGACTAGCGGGGGGCTAAAATTTGATTCCTACAATGAGCAGTTCTTC
TRBV20-1	.	.	TRBJ1-3	CSALKELGLYSGNTIYF	TGCAGTGCCTTGAAGGAATTGGGGTTATACTCTGGAAACACCATATATTTT
TRBV18	few	TRBD1	TRBJ1-6	CASSPRDRGIPLHF	TGTGCCAGCTCACCAAGGGACAGGGGAATACCCCTCCACTTT
TRBV12-3/TRBV12-4	many	TRBD1	TRBJ2-2	CASSPGQGRTGELFF	TGTGCCAGCAGTCCCGGACAGGGTCGTACCGGGGAGCTGTTTTTT
TRBV7-9	few	.	TRBJ1-1	CASSLYPSGGPLEAFF	TGTGCCAGCAGCTTATACCCAAGTGGAGGGCCCCTTGAAGCTTTCTTT
TRBV4-1	few	.	TRBJ2-2	CASSKDKAGFYTGELFF	TGCGCCAGCAGCAAAGATAAGGCAGGGTTCTACACCGGGGAGCTGTTTTTT
TRBV4-2	few	TRBD1	TRBJ2-3	CASSQDSDRTGHKNTQYF	TGTGCCAGCAGCCAAGATAGTGATCGGACAGGGCACAAGAATACGCAGTATTTT
TRBV3-1	few	.	TRBJ1-6	CASSEQGRNSPLHF	TGTGCCAGCAGCGAGCAGGGGAGGAATTCACCCCTCCACTTT
TRBV5-1	few	.	TRBJ2-1	CASSLARENNEQFF	TGCGCCAGCAGCTTGGCCCGGGAAAACAATGAGCAGTTCTTC
TRBV4-1	.	.	TRBJ1-2	CASSQATAVVGYTF	TGCGCCAGCAGCCAAGCTACGGCAGTTGTTGGCTACACCTTC
TRBV20-1	.	TRBD1	TRBJ1-2	CSARDRGAYGYTF	TGCAGTGCTAGGGACAGGGGTGCCTATGGCTACACCTTC
TRBV20-1	many	TRBD2	TRBJ2-3	CSAFGLAGITDTQYF	TGCAGTGCTTTCGGACTAGCGGGGATAACAGATACGCAGTATTTT
TRBV11-2	few	TRBD1	TRBJ2-1	CASSLGVDRGNEQFF	TGTGCCAGCAGCTTGGGGGTAGACAGGGGCAATGAGCAGTTCTTC
TRBV28	many	.	TRBJ2-5	CASSLDRQGGTQYF	TGTGCCAGCAGTTTAGATCGACAGGGAGGGACCCAGTACTTC
TRBV6-4	.	.	TRBJ1-1	CASSEIRKLNTEAFF	TGTGCCAGCAGTGAAATTCGGAAGTTGAACACTGAAGCTTTCTTT
TRBV29-1	.	.	TRBJ1-2	CSVPDSLISNYGYTF	TGCAGCGTTCCGGACAGCTTGATTTCTAACTATGGCTACACCTTC
TRBV27	few	TRBD2	TRBJ2-2	CASSWTSSEELFF	TGTGCCAGCAGCTGGACTAGTTCCGAGGAGCTGTTTTTT
TRBV20-1	.	TRBD2	TRBJ2-3	CSVAGGKSTDTQYF	TGCAGCGTAGCGGGGGGGAAAAGCACAGATACGCAGTATTTT
TRBV29-1	.	TRBD2	TRBJ2-5	CSVVLAGAQETQYF	TGCAGCGTTGTGCTAGCGGGGGCACAAGAGACCCAGTACTTC
TRBV29-1	.	.	TRBJ1-1	CSVDSASEAFF	TGCAGCGTTGATTCAGCTTCTGAAGCTTTCTTT
TRBV20-1	many	.	TRBJ1-2	CSARDPRAMSDYGYTF	TGCAGTGCTAGAGATCCCCGGGCGATGAGCGATTATGGCTACACCTTC
TRBV15	.	.	TRBJ2-2	CATSGRRVQDTGELFF	TGTGCCACCAGCGGACGGAGGGTTCAAGACACCGGGGAGCTGTTTTTT
TRBV12-3/TRBV12-4	.	TRBD1	TRBJ2-3	CASRNRGQGRNTDTQYF	TGTGCCAGCAGAAATAGGGGACAGGGGAGGAACACAGATACGCAGTATTTT
TRBV29-1	.	TRBD1	TRBJ1-1	CSVKGQGGTEAFF	TGCAGCGTGAAGGGACAGGGCGGCACTGAAGCTTTCTTT